The clone carrying this T cell receptor (beta chain) was seen more than once but under ten times. Germline CDR1 SGDLS, CDR2 YYNGEE. The CDR3 contains 16 residues. Trimming cost V 0 bases and J 3 bases; bases outside gene matches: 4. Using RNA transcripts as the source, TCR beta CDR3 regions were amplified. HTBI primers were the set used in a first-round RT-PCR of the TCR CDR3. One entry per CDR3 protein, called by TCRdb with MiXCR from the multiplex PCR reads. This table has a few hundred thousand distinct CDR3 sequences, about a sixth appearing once. The data were taken from a study of T cells in Graves' hyperthyroidism and ophthalmopathy.

The sequence was collected from a woman aged 40-49 years with Graves' ophthalmopathy. This sequence joins TRBV9 and TRBJ2-3, with 10 bases aligning to TRBD1. Sequenced input: blood. As DNA, the CDR3 is TGTGCCAGCAGCGTAGCGACAGGGGGCATTACAGATACGCAGTATTTT. This codes for CASSVATGGITDTQYF.